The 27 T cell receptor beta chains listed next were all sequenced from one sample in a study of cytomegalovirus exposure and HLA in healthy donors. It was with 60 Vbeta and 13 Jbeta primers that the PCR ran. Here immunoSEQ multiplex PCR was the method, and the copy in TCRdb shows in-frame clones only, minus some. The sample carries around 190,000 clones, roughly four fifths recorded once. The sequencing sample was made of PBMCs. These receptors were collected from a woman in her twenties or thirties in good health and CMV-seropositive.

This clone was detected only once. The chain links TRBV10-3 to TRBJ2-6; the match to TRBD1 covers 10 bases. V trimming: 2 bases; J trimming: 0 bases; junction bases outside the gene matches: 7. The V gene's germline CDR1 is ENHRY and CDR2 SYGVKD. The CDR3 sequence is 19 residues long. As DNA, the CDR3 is TGTGCCATCAGTGAGCCTGGACAGGGGGGAATCTCTGGGGCCAACGTCCTGACTTTC. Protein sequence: CAISEPGQGGISGANVLTF.

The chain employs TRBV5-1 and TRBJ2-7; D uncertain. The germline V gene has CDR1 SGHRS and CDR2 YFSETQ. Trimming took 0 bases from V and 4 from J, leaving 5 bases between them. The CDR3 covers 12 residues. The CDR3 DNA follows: TGCGCCAGCAGCTTGGACGGGTACGAGCAGTACTTC. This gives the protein CASSLDGYEQYF.

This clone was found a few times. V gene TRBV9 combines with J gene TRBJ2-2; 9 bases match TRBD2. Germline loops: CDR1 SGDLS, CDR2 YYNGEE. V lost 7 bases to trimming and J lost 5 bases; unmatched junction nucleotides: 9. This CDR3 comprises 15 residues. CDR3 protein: CASGQVAGVTGELFF. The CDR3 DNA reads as TGTGCCAGCGGTCAGGTAGCGGGAGTTACCGGGGAGCTGTTTTTT.

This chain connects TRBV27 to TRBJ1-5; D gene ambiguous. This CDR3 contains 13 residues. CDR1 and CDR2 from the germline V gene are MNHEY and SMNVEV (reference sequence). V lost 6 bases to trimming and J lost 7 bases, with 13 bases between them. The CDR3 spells CASSHGGEQPQHF. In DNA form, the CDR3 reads TGTGCCAGCAGCCACGGCGGAGAGCAGCCCCAGCATTTT.

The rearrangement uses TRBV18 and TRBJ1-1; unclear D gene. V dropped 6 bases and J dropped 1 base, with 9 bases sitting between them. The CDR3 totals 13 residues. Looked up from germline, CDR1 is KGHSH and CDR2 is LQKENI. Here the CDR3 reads CASSAAGNTEAFF. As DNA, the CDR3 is TGTGCCAGCTCGGCCGCGGGGAACACTGAAGCTTTCTTT.

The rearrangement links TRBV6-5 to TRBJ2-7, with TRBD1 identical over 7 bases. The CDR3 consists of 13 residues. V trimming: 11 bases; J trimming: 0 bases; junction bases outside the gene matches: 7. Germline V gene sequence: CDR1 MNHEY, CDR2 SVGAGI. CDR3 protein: CAARGGNSYEQYF. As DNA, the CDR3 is TGTGCCGCTAGAGGGGGCAACTCCTACGAGCAGTACTTC.

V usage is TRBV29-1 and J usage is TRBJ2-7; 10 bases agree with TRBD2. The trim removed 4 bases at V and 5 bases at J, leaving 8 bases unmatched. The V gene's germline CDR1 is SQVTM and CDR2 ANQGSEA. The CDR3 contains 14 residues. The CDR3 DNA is TGCAGCGTTGTGTTACTAGCGGGATACAACGAGCAGTACTTC. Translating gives CSVVLLAGYNEQYF.

The DNA of the CDR3 is TGTGCCAGCAGTGCCTTGGGAGGGCCTGGGAACTATGGCTACACCTTC. This sequence encodes CASSALGGPGNYGYTF. The V call is TRBV6-1, the J call TRBJ1-2; no clear D. V lost 4 bases and J lost 2, with 17 bases in between. The length of the CDR3 is 16 residues. Germline V gene data show CDR1 as MNHNS and CDR2 as SASEGT.

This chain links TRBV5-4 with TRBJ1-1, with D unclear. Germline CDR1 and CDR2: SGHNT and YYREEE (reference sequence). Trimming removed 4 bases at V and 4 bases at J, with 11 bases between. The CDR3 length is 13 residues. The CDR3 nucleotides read TGTGCCAGCAGCCAAGTGAGGGTCACTGAAGCTTTCTTT. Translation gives CASSQVRVTEAFF.

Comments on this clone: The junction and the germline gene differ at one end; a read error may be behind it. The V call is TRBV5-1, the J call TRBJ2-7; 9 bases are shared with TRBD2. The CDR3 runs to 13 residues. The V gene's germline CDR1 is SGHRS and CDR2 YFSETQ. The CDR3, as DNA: TGCTCCAGCAGCTCGTTAGCGGGAGACGAGCAGTACTTC. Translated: CSSSSLAGDEQYF.

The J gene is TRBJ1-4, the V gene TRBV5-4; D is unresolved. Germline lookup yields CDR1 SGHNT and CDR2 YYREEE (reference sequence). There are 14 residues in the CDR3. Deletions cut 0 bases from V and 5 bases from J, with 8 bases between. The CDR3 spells CASSLGHGNEKLFF. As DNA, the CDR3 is TGTGCCAGCAGCTTGGGACACGGCAATGAAAAACTGTTTTTT.

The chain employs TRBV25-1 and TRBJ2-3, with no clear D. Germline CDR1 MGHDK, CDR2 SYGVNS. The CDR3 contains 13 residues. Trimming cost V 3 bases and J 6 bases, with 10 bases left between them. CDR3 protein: CASSEWAPDTQYF. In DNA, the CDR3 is TGTGCCAGCAGTGAGTGGGCTCCGGATACGCAGTATTTT.

The DNA of the CDR3 is TGTGCCAGCAGCAAAGGACAGCCCCGTAGCAATCAGCCCCAGCATTTT. As protein: CASSKGQPRSNQPQHF. This rearrangement joins TRBV5-6 to TRBJ1-5, with a weak D call TRBD1 (6 bases). Trimming took 4 bases from V and 0 from J, leaving 14 bases between them. Germline CDR1 is SGHDT and CDR2 is YYEEEE. The CDR3 is made up of 16 amino acids.

As DNA, the CDR3 is TGTGCCAGCAGCCAGCCTGTAAGCGGGAGAGCCTACGAGCAGTACTTC. It codes for CASSQPVSGRAYEQYF. The rearrangement joins TRBV5-6 to TRBJ2-7; 8 bases agree with TRBD2. This CDR3 contains 16 residues. Per germline, CDR1 SGHDT and CDR2 YYEEEE. The J segment lost 2 bases and the V segment lost 4 bases, leaving 11 bases of the junction unmatched.

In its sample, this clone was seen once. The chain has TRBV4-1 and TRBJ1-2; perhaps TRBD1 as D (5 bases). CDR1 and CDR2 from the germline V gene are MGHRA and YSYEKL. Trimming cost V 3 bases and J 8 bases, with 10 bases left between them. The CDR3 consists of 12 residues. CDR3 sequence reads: CASSQGGKGYTF. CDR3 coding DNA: TGCGCCAGCAGCCAGGGGGGGAAAGGCTACACCTTC.

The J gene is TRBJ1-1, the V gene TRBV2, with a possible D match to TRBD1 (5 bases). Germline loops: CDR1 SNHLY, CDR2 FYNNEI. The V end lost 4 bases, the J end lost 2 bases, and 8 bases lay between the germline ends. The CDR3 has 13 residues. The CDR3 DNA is TGTGCCAGCAGTGTCGGGGGTAACACTGAAGCTTTCTTT. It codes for CASSVGGNTEAFF.

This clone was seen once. CDR3 coding DNA: TGTGCCAGCAGTTTCCCTGCGGCCGGAGACAATGAGCAGTTCTTC. This codes for CASSFPAAGDNEQFF. The chain uses TRBV28 and TRBJ2-1, with D unresolved. The CDR3 covers 15 residues. V lost 3 bases to trimming and J lost 5 bases, with 14 bases between them. CDR1 and CDR2 from the germline V gene are MDHEN and SYDVKM. The whole variable domain, filled in from reference TRBV28 and TRBJ2-1, reads DVKVTQSSRYLVKRTGEKVFLECVQDMDHENMFWYRQDPGLGLRLIYFSYDVKMKEKGDIPEGYSVSREKKERFSLILESASTNQTSMYLCASSFPAAGDNEQFFGPGTRLTVL.

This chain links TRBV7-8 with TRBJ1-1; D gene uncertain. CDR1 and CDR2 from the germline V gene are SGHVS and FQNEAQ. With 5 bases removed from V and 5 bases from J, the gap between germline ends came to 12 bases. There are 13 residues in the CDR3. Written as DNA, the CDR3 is TGTGCCAGCAGCGGCCCGGGGAAAACTGAAGCTTTCTTT. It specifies CASSGPGKTEAFF. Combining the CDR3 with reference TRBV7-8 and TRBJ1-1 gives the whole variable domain GAGVSQSPRYKVAKRGQDVALRCDPISGHVSLFWYQQALGQGPEFLTYFQNEAQLDKSGLPSDRFFAERPEGSVSTLKIQRTQQEDSAVYLCASSGPGKTEAFFGQGTRLTVV.

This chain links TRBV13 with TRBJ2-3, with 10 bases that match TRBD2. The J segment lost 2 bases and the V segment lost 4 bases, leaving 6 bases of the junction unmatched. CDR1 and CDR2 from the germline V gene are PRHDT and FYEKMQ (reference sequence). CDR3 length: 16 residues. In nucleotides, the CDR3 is TGTGCCAGCAGCTCCTTCCTAGCGGGGGACACAGATACGCAGTATTTT. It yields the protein CASSSFLAGDTDTQYF. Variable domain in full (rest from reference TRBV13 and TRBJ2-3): AAGVIQSPRHLIKEKRETATLKCYPIPRHDTVYWYQQGPGQDPQFLISFYEKMQSDKGSIPDRFSAQQFSDYHSELNMSSLELGDSALYFCASSSFLAGDTDTQYFGPGTRLTVL.

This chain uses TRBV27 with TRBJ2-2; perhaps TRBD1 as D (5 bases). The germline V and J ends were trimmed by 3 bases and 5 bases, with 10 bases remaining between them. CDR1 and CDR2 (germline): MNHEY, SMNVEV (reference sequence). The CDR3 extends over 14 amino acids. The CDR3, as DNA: TGTGCCAGCAGTTTGCAGGGAAGGACCGGGGAGCTGTTTTTT. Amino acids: CASSLQGRTGELFF.

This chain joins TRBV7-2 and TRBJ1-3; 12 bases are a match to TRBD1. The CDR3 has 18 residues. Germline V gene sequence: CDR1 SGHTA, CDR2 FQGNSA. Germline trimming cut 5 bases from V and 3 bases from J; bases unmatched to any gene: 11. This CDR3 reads CASSLRGQGAVGGNTIYF. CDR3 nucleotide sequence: TGTGCCAGCAGCCTTCGGGGACAGGGGGCGGTAGGTGGAAACACCATATATTTT.

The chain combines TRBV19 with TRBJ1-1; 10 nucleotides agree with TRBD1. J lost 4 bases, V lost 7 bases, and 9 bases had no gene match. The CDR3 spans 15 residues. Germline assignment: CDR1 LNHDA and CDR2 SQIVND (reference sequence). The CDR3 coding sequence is TGTGCCAGTACCCATCAGGGACAGGGGCGCACTGAAGCTTTCTTT. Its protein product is CASTHQGQGRTEAFF.

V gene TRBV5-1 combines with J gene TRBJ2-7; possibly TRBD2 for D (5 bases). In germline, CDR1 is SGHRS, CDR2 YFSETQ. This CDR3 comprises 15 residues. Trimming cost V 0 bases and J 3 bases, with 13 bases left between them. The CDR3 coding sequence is TGCGCCAGCAGCTTGGCTTATGGAGGCGTCTACGAGCAGTACTTC. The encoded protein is CASSLAYGGVYEQYF.

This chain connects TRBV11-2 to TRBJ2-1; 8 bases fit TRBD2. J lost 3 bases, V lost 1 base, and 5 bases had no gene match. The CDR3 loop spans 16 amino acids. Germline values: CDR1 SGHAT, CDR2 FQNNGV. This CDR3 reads CASSLGAGAVYNEQFF. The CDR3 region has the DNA TGTGCCAGCAGCTTAGGAGCGGGAGCGGTCTACAATGAGCAGTTCTTC.

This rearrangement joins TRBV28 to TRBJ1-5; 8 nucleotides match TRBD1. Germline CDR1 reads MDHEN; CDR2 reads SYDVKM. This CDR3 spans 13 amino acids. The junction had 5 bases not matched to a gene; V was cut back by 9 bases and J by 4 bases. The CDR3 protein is CASGQGFNQPQHF. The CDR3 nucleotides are TGTGCCAGTGGACAGGGCTTTAATCAGCCCCAGCATTTT. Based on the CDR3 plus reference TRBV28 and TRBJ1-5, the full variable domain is DVKVTQSSRYLVKRTGEKVFLECVQDMDHENMFWYRQDPGLGLRLIYFSYDVKMKEKGDIPEGYSVSREKKERFSLILESASTNQTSMYLCASGQGFNQPQHFGDGTRLSIL.

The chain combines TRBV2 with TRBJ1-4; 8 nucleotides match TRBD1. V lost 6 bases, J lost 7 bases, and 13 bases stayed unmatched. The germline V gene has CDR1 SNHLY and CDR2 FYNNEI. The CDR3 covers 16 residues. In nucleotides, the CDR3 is TGTGCCAGCAGGGTGCAGGGGGCTTCGGTCGGTGAAAAACTGTTTTTT. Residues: CASRVQGASVGEKLFF.

In DNA, the CDR3 is TGTGCCAGCAGTACCAGTCTCTACGAGCAGTACTTC. Its protein is CASSTSLYEQYF. The gene calls are TRBV5-5 and TRBJ2-7; D gene ambiguous. The CDR3 is 12 residues long. Germline V gene lookup returns CDR1 SGHKS and CDR2 YYEKEE (reference sequence). Trimming shortened V by 5 bases and J by 3 bases, and 9 bases separated the two germline ends.